The 8 T cell receptor beta chains in this list originate from one sample, sequenced in a study of post-analysis software for immune sequencing data. Overall study findings and caveats: Roughly 5 TRBV segments, including TRBV5-6, TRBV5-1 and TRBV20-1, were more frequent in patients than controls.

Libraries were made from TCR beta cDNA, and they carried unique molecular identifiers. TCRdb passed the PCR reads through MiXCR, listing each CDR3 protein once. Of hundreds of thousands of distinct CDR3 sequences listed, about 27% are singletons. No cognate antigen is known for these TCRs. The material sequenced was blood. These receptors were taken from a girl aged 5-17 years with multiple sclerosis.

This chain connects TRBV20-1 to TRBJ2-4; D is uncertain. The CDR3 loop spans 16 amino acids. Trimming removed 0 bases at V and 3 bases at J, with 15 bases between. Germline assignment: CDR1 DFQATT and CDR2 SNEGSKA (reference sequence). CDR3 protein: CSAREVGFSRKNIQYF. CDR3 nucleotides: TGCAGTGCTAGAGAGGTGGGGTTTAGCCGCAAAAACATTCAGTACTTC.

The chain links TRBV9 to TRBJ1-5, with D unresolved. The length of the CDR3 is 12 residues. Trimming cost V 3 bases and J 3 bases, with 4 bases left between them. Germline V gene sequence: CDR1 SGDLS, CDR2 YYNGEE. CDR3 in amino acids: CASSGTNQPQHF. Written as DNA, the CDR3 is TGTGCCAGCAGCGGCACCAATCAGCCCCAGCATTTT.

The V call is TRBV18, the J call TRBJ2-3; 7 bases agree with TRBD1. V gave up 8 bases and J gave up 0 bases; unmatched junction bases: 5. Germline assignment: CDR1 KGHSH and CDR2 LQKENI. This CDR3 has 14 amino acids. The CDR3 nucleotides read TGTGCCAGCGAACCGGGACAGAGCACAGATACGCAGTATTTT. It codes for CASEPGQSTDTQYF. Full variable domain (outside the CDR3, taken from reference TRBV18 and TRBJ2-3): NAGVMQNPRHLVRRRGQEARLRCSPMKGHSHVYWYRQLPEEGLKFMVYLQKENIIDESGMPKERFSAEFPKEGPSILRIQQVVRGDSAAYFCASEPGQSTDTQYFGPGTRLTVL.

The table lists this clonotype with many counts. The V call is TRBV6-5, the J call TRBJ2-7; D not resolved. The V gene lost 2 bases and the J gene lost 2 bases, with 7 bases spanning the gap. CDR1 and CDR2 (germline): MNHEY, SVGAGI. The CDR3 spans 13 residues. Here the CDR3 DNA reads TGTGCCAGCAGTTACGGGCAGACCTACGAGCAGTACTTC. The encoded protein is CASSYGQTYEQYF.

This clonotype was detected only a few times. The chain carries TRBV28 and TRBJ1-2; TRBD1 matches at 7 bases. Trimming took 4 bases from V and 5 from J; bases not matched to a gene: 4. The V gene's germline CDR1 is MDHEN and CDR2 SYDVKM. This CDR3 spans 13 amino acids. DNA of the CDR3: TGTGCCAGCAGTTGGGACAGAGCGTATGGCTACACCTTC. Residues: CASSWDRAYGYTF.

This clonotype was counted many times. The chain recombines TRBV7-9 with TRBJ2-1; 12 bases map to TRBD2. The CDR3 has 17 residues. V was pared by 1 base and J by 3 bases, with 4 bases of the junction left unmatched. CDR1 and CDR2 from the germline V gene are SEHNR and FQNEAQ (reference sequence). This CDR3 reads CASSLGTSGIIYNEQFF. In DNA form, the CDR3 reads TGTGCCAGCAGCTTAGGGACTAGCGGGATCATCTACAATGAGCAGTTCTTC.

This chain joins TRBV29-1 and TRBJ2-5, with 7 nucleotides matching TRBD2. Germline loops: CDR1 SQVTM, CDR2 ANQGSEA. The V and J ends lost 2 bases and 2 bases, in that order; junction bases with no gene match: 17. This CDR3 is built from 18 residues. CDR3 DNA: TGCAGCGTTGAATTACGGGGGGTGCGGCTAGCACATCAAGAGACCCAGTACTTC. Its protein is CSVELRGVRLAHQETQYF. Based on the CDR3 plus reference TRBV29-1 and TRBJ2-5, the full variable domain is SAVISQKPSRDICQRGTSLTIQCQVDSQVTMMFWYRQQPGQSLTLIATANQGSEATYESGFVIDKFPISRPNLTFSTLTVSNMSPEDSSIYLCSVELRGVRLAHQETQYFGPGTRLLVL.

This clonotype was recorded many times. The V and J genes are TRBV6-5 and TRBJ2-7; 10 bases align to TRBD1. Germline V gene lookup returns CDR1 MNHEY and CDR2 SVGAGI. V was pared by 6 bases and J by 7 bases, with 21 bases of the junction left unmatched. The CDR3 sequence is 18 residues long. This CDR3 reads CASRPPTWDRGPWGEQYF. DNA of the CDR3: TGTGCCAGCAGACCACCTACCTGGGACAGGGGACCCTGGGGGGAGCAGTACTTC.